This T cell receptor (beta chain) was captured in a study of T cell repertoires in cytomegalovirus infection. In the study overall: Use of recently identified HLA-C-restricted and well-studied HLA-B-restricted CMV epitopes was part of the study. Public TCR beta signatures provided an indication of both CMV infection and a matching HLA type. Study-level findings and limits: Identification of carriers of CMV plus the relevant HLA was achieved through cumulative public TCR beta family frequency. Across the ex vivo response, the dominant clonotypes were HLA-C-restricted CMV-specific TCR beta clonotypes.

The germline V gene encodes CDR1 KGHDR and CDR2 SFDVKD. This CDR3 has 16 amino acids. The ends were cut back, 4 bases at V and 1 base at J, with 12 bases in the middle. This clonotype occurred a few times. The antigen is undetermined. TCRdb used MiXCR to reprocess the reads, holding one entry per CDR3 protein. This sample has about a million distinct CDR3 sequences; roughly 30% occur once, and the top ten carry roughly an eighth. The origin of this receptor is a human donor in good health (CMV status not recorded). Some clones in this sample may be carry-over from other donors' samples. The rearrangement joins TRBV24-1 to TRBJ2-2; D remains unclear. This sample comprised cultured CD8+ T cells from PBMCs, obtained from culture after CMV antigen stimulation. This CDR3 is CATSDLGGRNTGELFF. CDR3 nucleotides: TGTGCCACCAGTGACCTGGGTGGCAGGAACACCGGGGAGCTGTTTTTT.